This record concerns one T cell receptor (beta chain) sequence. There are a few counts of this clonotype. The antigen it recognizes is unknown. There are no base qualities to consult, and no much larger clone falls within one base. In the ophthalmopathy patients, disease was moderately to severely active, with a Clinical Activity Score of 3 or more, a NOSPECS grade of 4 or more, and a duration of less than 3 months. Any patient with an uncontrolled infection, another autoimmune disease, pregnancy or lactation was excluded. Diagnoses were based on clinical symptoms, serum thyroxine and TRAb, thyroid ultrasound and orbital computed tomography. PBMCs were separated from about 10 ml of fresh peripheral blood using Ficoll-Paque density gradient centrifugation. Trizol reagent was used to extract total RNA, and RNA quality was then checked on an Agilent 2100 Bioanalyzer. This sample stems from a study of T cells in Graves' hyperthyroidism and ophthalmopathy (dated by TCRdb to the late 2010s). For context, the study as a whole: Peripheral blood samples were taken at the time of initial diagnosis, prior to any treatment. To identify distinguishing TCR V-J signatures, a discovery cohort of 95 to 100 patients was used, comprising 43 with Graves' ophthalmopathy and around 57 with stable Graves' hyperthyroidism. Prospective prediction of ophthalmopathy was tested in an independent validation cohort consisting of about 20 hyperthyroidism patients and approximately 16 patients who later progressed to ophthalmopathy. The 95 to 100 discovery patients were randomly divided into training and test sets at a 7:3 ratio. In addition, the study compared T-cell repertoires in thyroid tissue and in blood from about six Graves' hyperthyroidism patients. Once sampling was done, hyperthyroidism patients were given methimazole at a starting dose of 30 mg daily, whereas ophthalmopathy patients were given high-dose intravenous methylprednisolone. The paper reports TCR Vbeta CDR3 sequencing of 135 peripheral blood samples: some 44 ophthalmopathy, fewer than 85 hyperthyroidism and approximately 17 progressor patients. Beyond this particular receptor, the publication reports: A 13 V-J signature model separated ophthalmopathy from stable hyperthyroidism, with over 85% sensitivity and about 81% specificity in cross-validation and 80%/75% in testing. Sample size was not statistically predetermined, and investigators were not blinded to group allocation. During validation, the model predicted progression to ophthalmopathy a median of roughly 7.1 months ahead of onset, with around 70% sensitivity and 72% to 80% specificity. Most expanded thyroid clonotypes (frequency above 0.001) were also found in blood, which suggests that blood repertoires may mirror thyroid immune responses.

TCR beta CDR3 regions were amplified from RNA transcripts. A first-round RT-PCR of the TCR CDR3 used the HTBI primer set with the Qiagen OneStep RT-PCR kit. The libraries were constructed in a second round of multiplex PCR and then size-selected and purified. Libraries were sequenced paired-end with 100 bp reads on an Illumina HiSeq2000. In the original analysis: SOAPnuke was used to process the raw data, with reads discarded if the reads contained adapters or uncalled bases, had a mean Phred below 15, or lacked an exact constant-primer or identifier match. COPE v1.2.5 was used to merge high-quality paired reads, and clonotypes were defined as unique nucleotide sequences. MiTCR v1.1 was used to align clonotypes to the IMGT TRBV, TRBD and TRBJ reference segments. Only V-J combinations with frequency above 0.0001, covering about 99% of repertoires, were analysed. A TCS score was defined as the ratio between F50 (clonal expansion) and ExV (chaos), using BLOSUM62-based TCRdist between CDR3 peptides within each V-J. Welch's t-statistics and random forest reduced fewer than 600 V-J features to 10 to 15, which were used in a naive Bayes classifier (R e1071). TCRdb reran the public reads through fastp at Q25 and MiXCR, keeping productive beta chains. CDR3 protein duplicates are merged, each entry listing the most common genes and DNA. The authors' filters were not applied to this entry. The sample has hundreds of thousands of distinct CDR3 sequences on record, nearly 20% of them singletons. The ten largest clones add up to 45% to 50% of the sample.

The origin of this receptor is a man aged 35-49 years with Graves' ophthalmopathy. The source material was blood.

The DNA sequence is TGTGCCAGCAGCTTTACAGACACTGAAGCTTTCTTT. Its coded protein is CASSFTDTEAFF. The chain joins TRBV5-5 to TRBJ1-1; the D gene is unclear. A distance of 5 bases separates the germline ends of V and J, which lose 2 bases and 3 bases respectively. The germline V gene (reference sequence) specifies SGHKS as CDR1 and YYEKEE as CDR2. Reading from cysteine to phenylalanine, the CDR3 counts 12 amino acids. Just CDR3 DNA is preserved here, 36 bases in frame from base 1.